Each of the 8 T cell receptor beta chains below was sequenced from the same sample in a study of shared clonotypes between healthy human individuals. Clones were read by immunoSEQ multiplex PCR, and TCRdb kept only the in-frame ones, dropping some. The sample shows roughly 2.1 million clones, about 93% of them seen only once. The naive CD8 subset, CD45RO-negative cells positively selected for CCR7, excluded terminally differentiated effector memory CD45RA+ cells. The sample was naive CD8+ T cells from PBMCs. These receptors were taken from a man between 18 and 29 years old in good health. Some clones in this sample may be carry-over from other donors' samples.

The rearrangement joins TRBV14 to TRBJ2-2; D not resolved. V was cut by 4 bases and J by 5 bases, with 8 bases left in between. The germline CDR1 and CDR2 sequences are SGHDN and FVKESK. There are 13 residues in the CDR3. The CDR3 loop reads CASSPLRTGELFF. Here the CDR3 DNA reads TGTGCCAGCAGCCCCCTGAGGACCGGGGAGCTGTTTTTT.

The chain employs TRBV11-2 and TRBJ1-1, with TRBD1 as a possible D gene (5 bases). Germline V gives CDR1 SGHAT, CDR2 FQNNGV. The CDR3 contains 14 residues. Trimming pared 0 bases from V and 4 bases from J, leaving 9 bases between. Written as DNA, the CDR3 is TGTGCCAGCAGCTTAGAGGGGGTGGGCACTGAAGCTTTCTTT. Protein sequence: CASSLEGVGTEAFF. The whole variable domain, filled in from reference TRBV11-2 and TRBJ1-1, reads EAGVAQSPRYKIIEKRQSVAFWCNPISGHATLYWYQQILGQGPKLLIQFQNNGVVDDSQLPKDRFSAERLKGVDSTLKIQPAKLEDSAVYLCASSLEGVGTEAFFGQGTRLTVV.

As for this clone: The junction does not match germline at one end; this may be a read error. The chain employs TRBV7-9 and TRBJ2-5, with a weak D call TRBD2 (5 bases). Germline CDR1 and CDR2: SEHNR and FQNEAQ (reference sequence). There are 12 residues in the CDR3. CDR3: CASSFLAGHLNF. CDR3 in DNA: TGTGCCAGCAGCTTTCTTGCGGGCCACTTGAACTTC.

The CDR3 coding sequence is TGTGCCAGCTCACCTGACAGCATGAACACTGAAGCTTTCTTT. Protein sequence: CASSPDSMNTEAFF. The chain combines TRBV18 with TRBJ1-1, with D tentatively TRBD1 (5 bases). The length of the CDR3 is 14 residues. V shed 3 bases and J shed 0 bases, with 8 bases lying between them. Germline V lookup: CDR1 KGHSH, CDR2 LQKENI.

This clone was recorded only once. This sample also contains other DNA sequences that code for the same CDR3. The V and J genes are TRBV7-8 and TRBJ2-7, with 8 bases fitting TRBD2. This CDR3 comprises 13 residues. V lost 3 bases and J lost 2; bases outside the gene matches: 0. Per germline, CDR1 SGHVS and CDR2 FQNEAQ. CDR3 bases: TGTGCCAGCAGCTTGGGACTAGCCTACGAGCAGTACTTC. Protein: CASSLGLAYEQYF.

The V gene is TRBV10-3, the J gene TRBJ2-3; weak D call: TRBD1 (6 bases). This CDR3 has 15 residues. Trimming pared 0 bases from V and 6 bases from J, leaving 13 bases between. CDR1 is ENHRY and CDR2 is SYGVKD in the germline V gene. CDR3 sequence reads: CAISESLSDRDTQYF. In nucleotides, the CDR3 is TGTGCCATCAGTGAGTCGTTATCCGACAGGGATACGCAGTATTTT.

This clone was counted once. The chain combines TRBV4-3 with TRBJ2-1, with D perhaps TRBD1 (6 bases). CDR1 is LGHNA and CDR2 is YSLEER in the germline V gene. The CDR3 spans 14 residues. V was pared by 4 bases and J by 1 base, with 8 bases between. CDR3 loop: CASSLDRSYNEQFF. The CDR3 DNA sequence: TGCGCCAGCAGCCTCGACAGGTCCTACAATGAGCAGTTCTTC.

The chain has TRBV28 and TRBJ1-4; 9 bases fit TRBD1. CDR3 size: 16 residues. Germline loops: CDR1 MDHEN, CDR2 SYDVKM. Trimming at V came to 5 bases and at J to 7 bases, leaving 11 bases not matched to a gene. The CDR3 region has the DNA TGTGCCAGCAGTCCAACAGGGGGCGAGCAGCCTGAAAAACTGTTTTTT. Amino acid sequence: CASSPTGGEQPEKLFF.